What follows are 27 T cell receptor beta chains derived from one specimen sequenced in a study of identical twins. Via MiXCR, TCRdb re-called the 5' RACE reads, giving one row per CDR3 protein. This table holds about 210,000 distinct CDR3 sequences, around a tenth found once. The sequencing sample was made of memory (CD45RO+) T cells sorted from blood. The receptors originated from a young woman in good health.

J is TRBJ1-6 and V is TRBV20-1; 9 bases fit TRBD1. Trimming at V came to 2 bases and at J to 7 bases, leaving 9 bases not matched to a gene. The CDR3 is 16 residues long. Germline CDR1 DFQATT, CDR2 SNEGSKA (reference sequence). The CDR3 protein is CSARTGTGTLNSPLHF. Written as DNA, the CDR3 is TGCAGTGCTAGAACTGGGACAGGGACCCTAAATTCACCCCTCCACTTT.

The chain uses TRBV14 and TRBJ1-2; TRBD1 is a possible D gene (5 bases). The germline V gene encodes CDR1 SGHDN and CDR2 FVKESK. The V end lost 4 bases, the J end lost 4 bases, and 13 bases lay between the germline ends. The CDR3 has 14 residues. Here the CDR3 DNA reads TGTGCCAGCAGCCGTTACGGGACCCCCTATGGCTACACCTTC. Its translation: CASSRYGTPYGYTF.

The chain carries TRBV2 and TRBJ1-2; unclear D gene. Trimming removed 6 bases from V and 6 bases from J, with 11 bases in between. Germline CDR1 and CDR2: SNHLY and FYNNEI. The CDR3 length is 12 residues. In DNA, the CDR3 is TGTGCCAGCAGGGTGACCCGGGATGGCTACACCTTC. As protein: CASRVTRDGYTF.

The chain uses TRBV12-3 or TRBV12-4 and TRBJ2-3; 10 bases line up with TRBD2. The V and J ends lost 6 bases and 3 bases, in that order; junction bases with no gene match: 6. The CDR3 runs to 15 residues. DNA for the CDR3: TGTGCCAGCAGCCGAAAACTAGCGGGGACAGATACGCAGTATTTT. As protein: CASSRKLAGTDTQYF.

The CDR3 sequence: CSPDRYGYTF. The CDR3 DNA is TGCAGCCCTGATCGGTATGGCTACACCTTC. The chain recombines TRBV20-1 with TRBJ1-2; unclear D gene. This CDR3 is built from 10 residues. The germline CDR1 and CDR2 sequences are DFQATT and SNEGSKA (reference sequence).

This clonotype was counted many times. This rearrangement joins TRBV6-5 to TRBJ1-6, with D possibly being TRBD1 (5 bases). Trimming cost V 2 bases and J 3 bases, with 11 bases left between them. CDR3 length equals 16 residues. Per the germline V gene, CDR1 is MNHEY and CDR2 is SVGAGI. This CDR3 is CASSYRGNIYNSPLHF. The CDR3 nucleotides are TGTGCCAGCAGTTACCGGGGGAACATCTATAATTCACCCCTCCACTTT.

The sample holds a few counts of this clonotype. The chain uses TRBV5-6 and TRBJ2-7, with D perhaps assigned TRBD1 or TRBD2 (5 bases each). CDR1 is SGHDT, CDR2 YYEEEE, per germline. The CDR3 runs to 16 residues. Trimming took off 2 bases at V and 0 bases at J, with 15 bases between the two ends. Here the CDR3 reads CASSLIGGMFSYEQYF. The CDR3 DNA sequence: TGTGCCAGCAGCTTAATTGGGGGTATGTTCTCCTACGAGCAGTACTTC.

The CDR3 here is CASSQGPGGTEAFF. The CDR3 bases are TGTGCCAGCAGCCAGGGCCCCGGGGGCACTGAAGCTTTCTTT. The gene calls are TRBV4-2 and TRBJ1-1, with D possibly matching TRBD1 (5 bases). The germline V gene has CDR1 LGHNA and CDR2 YNFKEQ. CDR3 length: 14 amino acids. V was shortened by 3 bases and J by 4 bases, with 12 bases between the two germline ends.

This clonotype was picked up a small number of times. The chain combines TRBV3-1 with TRBJ1-1, with TRBD1 as a possible D gene (6 bases). The CDR3 runs to 14 residues. Germline-derived CDR1 and CDR2 are LGHDT and YNNKEL (reference sequence). Trimming shortened V by 6 bases and J by 2 bases, and 13 bases separated the two germline ends. This CDR3 is CASSRGGGNTEAFF. Here the CDR3 DNA reads TGTGCCAGCAGTCGTGGGGGCGGCAACACTGAAGCTTTCTTT.

Points on this clonotype: A much larger clone is a single base away; this may be a read error. This chain uses TRBV12-3 or TRBV12-4 with TRBJ2-1, with 9 bases that match TRBD2. The CDR3 extends over 15 amino acids. V lost 5 bases, J lost 12 bases, and 14 bases stayed unmatched. In DNA form, the CDR3 reads TGTGCCAGCAGTGTTAGCGGGAGTGAACAAAGGGGGCAGTTCTTC. It translates to CASSVSGSEQRGQFF.

This clonotype was seen many times. V and J are TRBV20-1 and TRBJ2-2; 7 positions agree with TRBD1. V trimming: 2 bases; J trimming: 2 bases; junction bases outside the gene matches: 5. The CDR3 consists of 15 residues. The germline gives CDR1 DFQATT, CDR2 SNEGSKA (reference sequence). CDR3 nucleotide sequence: TGCAGTGCTAGACCCCGGGACAGTAACACCGGGGAGCTGTTTTTT. Its translation is CSARPRDSNTGELFF.

J is TRBJ2-4 and V is TRBV20-1; D is possibly TRBD1 or TRBD2 (5 bases each). V lost 3 bases to trimming and J lost 2 bases, with 8 bases between them. The CDR3 runs 13 residues. The germline CDR1 and CDR2 sequences are DFQATT and SNEGSKA (reference sequence). CDR3 loop: CSASWGSKNIQYF. CDR3 DNA sequence: TGCAGTGCTAGCTGGGGGTCCAAAAACATTCAGTACTTC.

The table lists this clonotype with a few counts. This chain joins TRBV5-6 and TRBJ1-1; D gene uncertain. With 2 bases removed from V and 4 bases from J, the gap between germline ends came to 3 bases. The CDR3 contains 11 residues. CDR1 and CDR2 from the germline V gene are SGHDT and YYEEEE. DNA for the CDR3: TGTGCCAGCAGCTTATTCACTGAAGCTTTCTTT. Protein sequence: CASSLFTEAFF.

J is TRBJ2-6 and V is TRBV6-1, with D uncertain. The germline gives CDR1 MNHNS, CDR2 SASEGT. The CDR3 is 12 amino acids. CDR3 in amino acids: CGFGSGANVLTF. CDR3 nucleotides: TGTGGGTTTGGCTCTGGGGCCAACGTCCTGACTTTC.

V is TRBV12-3 or TRBV12-4 and J is TRBJ1-1; D is ambiguous. The CDR3 is made up of 14 amino acids. V lost 3 bases and J 0 bases, leaving 8 bases between the germline ends. The CDR3, as DNA: TGTGCCAGCAGTTTTTCCGCGGTGAACACTGAAGCTTTCTTT. Amino acid sequence: CASSFSAVNTEAFF.

This clonotype was seen ten or more times. V usage is TRBV5-1 and J usage is TRBJ2-3; 8 bases align to TRBD2. The CDR3 has 14 amino acids. CDR1 is SGHRS and CDR2 is YFSETQ in the germline V gene. The trim removed 4 bases at V and 5 bases at J, leaving 6 bases unmatched. The CDR3 coding sequence is TGCGCCAGCAGCGCGGCGGGGGGCGTAGATACGCAGTATTTT. It codes for CASSAAGGVDTQYF. Drawing the rest from reference TRBV5-1 and TRBJ2-3, the complete variable domain is KAGVTQTPRYLIKTRGQQVTLSCSPISGHRSVSWYQQTPGQGLQFLFEYFSETQRNKGNFPGRFSGRQFSNSRSEMNVSTLELGDSALYLCASSAAGGVDTQYFGPGTRLTVL.

The J gene is TRBJ2-6, the V gene TRBV2, with 7 nucleotides matching TRBD2. Per germline, CDR1 SNHLY and CDR2 FYNNEI. The CDR3 runs to 18 residues. V was pared by 6 bases and J by 3 bases, with 14 bases of the junction left unmatched. CDR3: CASRTGRGRLLGANVLTF. The DNA for the CDR3 is TGTGCCAGCAGGACGGGGAGGGGCAGGCTCCTTGGGGCCAACGTCCTGACTTTC.

This clonotype occurred a few times. The rearrangement uses TRBV7-2 and TRBJ2-7; D gene unclear. Trimming shortened V by 1 base and J by 5 bases, and 12 bases separated the two germline ends. The V gene's germline CDR1 is SGHTA and CDR2 FQGNSA. This CDR3 has 14 residues. CDR3 coding DNA: TGTGCCAGCAGCTTAGGGGCAGGACCTCACGAGCAGTACTTC. It encodes CASSLGAGPHEQYF. Together with reference TRBV7-2 and TRBJ2-7, the CDR3 gives the full variable domain: GAGVSQSPSNKVTEKGKDVELRCDPISGHTALYWYRQSLGQGLEFLIYFQGNSAPDKSGLPSDRFSAERTGGSVSTLTIQRTQQEDSAVYLCASSLGAGPHEQYFGPGTRLTVT.

This clonotype was detected only a few times. The rearrangement joins TRBV2 to TRBJ1-3; the D gene is possibly TRBD1 (6 bases). CDR1 is SNHLY and CDR2 is FYNNEI in the germline V gene. The CDR3 is 13 amino acids. Deletions cut 8 bases from V and 0 bases from J, with 8 bases between. Here the CDR3 DNA reads TGTGCCAGCGAGGACAGCTCTGGAAACACCATATATTTT. This encodes CASEDSSGNTIYF.

The chain employs TRBV20-1 and TRBJ1-6, with TRBD1 matching 9 bases. The CDR3 totals 13 residues. In germline, CDR1 is DFQATT, CDR2 SNEGSKA (reference sequence). Unmatched junction bases numbered 4, after V lost 6 bases and J lost 7 bases. The CDR3, as DNA: TGCAGTGCACAGGGACAGGGAAATTCACCCCTCCACTTT. The encoded protein is CSAQGQGNSPLHF.

The J gene is TRBJ2-5, the V gene TRBV6-1, with TRBD1 matching 8 bases. The CDR3 has 14 amino acids. V trimming: 6 bases; J trimming: 5 bases; junction bases outside the gene matches: 8. Germline V gene data show CDR1 as MNHNS and CDR2 as SASEGT. CDR3 loop: CASSFDRGRETQYF. The CDR3 DNA reads TGTGCCAGCAGCTTCGACAGGGGCAGGGAGACCCAGTACTTC.

V usage is TRBV11-2 and J usage is TRBJ2-7; the D gene is possibly TRBD2 (6 bases). The ends were cut back, 4 bases at V and 6 bases at J, with 19 bases in the middle. This CDR3 spans 15 amino acids. Germline V gene sequence: CDR1 SGHAT, CDR2 FQNNGV. The CDR3 region is CASSYGGVVASEQYF. CDR3 sequence (DNA): TGTGCCAGCAGCTACGGGGGAGTTGTTGCGAGCGAGCAGTACTTC.

The chain is built from TRBV20-1 and TRBJ1-1, with D hard to call. Trimming took 0 bases from V and 1 from J, leaving 6 bases between them. The germline V gene encodes CDR1 DFQATT and CDR2 SNEGSKA (reference sequence). The CDR3 loop spans 13 amino acids. CDR3 DNA: TGCAGTGCTAGAGATCAGTGGAACACTGAAGCTTTCTTT. This sequence encodes CSARDQWNTEAFF.

The rearrangement links TRBV3-1 to TRBJ2-2; D unclear. Trimming took 1 base from V and 3 from J, leaving 9 bases between them. From germline, CDR1 is LGHDT and CDR2 YNNKEL (reference sequence). The CDR3 loop spans 15 amino acids. CDR3 bases: TGTGCCAGCAGCCAAGTATATCGGGACACCGGGGAGCTGTTTTTT. Translating it yields CASSQVYRDTGELFF.

This clonotype appeared a few times. The chain couples TRBV7-2 to TRBJ1-1, with 8 bases identical to TRBD1. The CDR3 consists of 13 residues. Looked up from germline, CDR1 is SGHTA and CDR2 is FQGNSA. After removal of 2 bases from V and 4 bases from J, the junction contained 0 bases not matched to a gene. In nucleotides, the CDR3 is TGTGCCAGCAGCTTACAGGGGGCCACTGAAGCTTTCTTT. This translates into CASSLQGATEAFF.

This clonotype was detected a few times. The V call is TRBV13, the J call TRBJ2-6, with D unresolved. The CDR3 covers 15 residues. Trimming took 8 bases from V and 0 from J, leaving 11 bases between them. The germline CDR1 and CDR2 sequences are PRHDT and FYEKMQ (reference sequence). CDR3: CASSLVLSGANVLTF. The CDR3 DNA is TGTGCCAGCTCCCTGGTTCTCTCTGGGGCCAACGTCCTGACTTTC.

This clonotype was counted at least ten times. The rearrangement joins TRBV12-3 or TRBV12-4 to TRBJ2-1, with 8 nucleotides matching TRBD1. This CDR3 contains 15 residues. V gave up 6 bases and J gave up 8 bases; unmatched junction bases: 12. Here the CDR3 DNA reads TGTGCCAGCAGCCCGACAGGGGTTCATCTCGATGAGCAGTTCTTC. It specifies CASSPTGVHLDEQFF.